The 10 T cell receptor beta chains presented below share a single source sample, sequenced in a study of glioma-infiltrating T cells after dendritic cell vaccination listed by TCRdb under 2016. The method was the immunoSEQ multiplex PCR assay. In TCRdb, the immuneACCESS table is reduced to in-frame sequences with V and J assigned. These tables do not hold every clone; where another copy was compared, an unresolved V gene accounts for under half, and the others remain unexplained. In all, the sample holds 50,000 to 65,000 clones, and more than 75% of those were seen once. Roughly 8.8% of the sample is in the top ten clones. The time point tag for this specimen amounts to: after dendritic cell vaccination, including at tumor progression/relapse. The starting material was blood, obtained after dendritic cell vaccination. The receptors were gathered from a human donor with glioblastoma.

CDR3 protein: CASSPSLGGETQYF. The CDR3 coding sequence is TGTGCCAGCAGCCCCTCCCTTGGCGGAGAGACCCAGTACTTC. The chain couples TRBV7-3 to TRBJ2-5; no clear D gene. The germline CDR1 and CDR2 sequences are SGHTA and FQGTGA. This CDR3 contains 14 residues. Trimming left V 5 bases short and J 4 bases short, with 14 bases between.

The J gene is TRBJ2-5, the V gene TRBV11-2; TRBD2 might be the D (6 bases). V was clipped by 6 bases and J by 4 bases, with 12 bases between them. Germline CDR1 and CDR2: SGHAT and FQNNGV. The CDR3 spans 13 residues. This CDR3 reads CASSAGRRETQYF. The CDR3 bases are TGTGCCAGCAGTGCGGGGAGGCGAGAGACCCAGTACTTC.

The V gene is TRBV5-1, the J gene TRBJ1-2; tentative D call: TRBD1 (5 bases). Trimming cost V 0 bases and J 7 bases, with 16 bases left between them. Germline V gene lookup returns CDR1 SGHRS and CDR2 YFSETQ. This CDR3 spans 15 amino acids. The CDR3 loop is CASSLEAGRIGGYTF. The CDR3 nucleotides are TGCGCCAGCAGCTTGGAGGCAGGGCGGATCGGTGGCTACACCTTC.

This chain joins TRBV7-2 and TRBJ2-7, with a possible D match to TRBD2 (7 bases). Germline-derived CDR1 and CDR2 are SGHTA and FQGNSA. The CDR3 sequence is 14 residues long. The V gene lost 1 base and the J gene lost 3 bases, with 10 bases spanning the gap. CDR3 DNA sequence: TGTGCCAGCAGCTTAGGCGGGGGCAACTACGAGCAGTACTTC. Amino acids: CASSLGGGNYEQYF. Filled out from reference TRBV7-2 and TRBJ2-7, the complete variable domain reads GAGVSQSPSNKVTEKGKDVELRCDPISGHTALYWYRQSLGQGLEFLIYFQGNSAPDKSGLPSDRFSAERTGGSVSTLTIQRTQQEDSAVYLCASSLGGGNYEQYFGPGTRLTVT.

In this sample, this clone turned up many times. The rearrangement uses TRBV6-4 and TRBJ2-1, with 14 bases lining up with TRBD2. The germline V gene has CDR1 MRHNA and CDR2 SNTAGT. The CDR3 sequence is 16 residues long. V lost 3 bases to trimming and J lost 8 bases; unmatched junction nucleotides: 6. This CDR3 is CASSERGTSGGDEQFF. The CDR3 DNA sequence: TGTGCCAGCAGTGAAAGGGGGACTAGCGGGGGCGATGAGCAGTTCTTC.

This sequence joins TRBV28 and TRBJ2-7; D remains unclear. The germline gives CDR1 MDHEN, CDR2 SYDVKM. Trimming left V 3 bases short and J 4 bases short, with 7 bases between. The CDR3 is 12 residues long. The CDR3 DNA sequence: TGTGCCAGCAGTTTTCCTATGTACGAGCAGTACTTC. Protein product: CASSFPMYEQYF.

The V gene is TRBV7-6, the J gene TRBJ2-2; 9 nucleotides align to TRBD1. V dropped 2 bases and J dropped 4; count of bases not matched to a gene: 8. CDR1 and CDR2 from the germline V gene are SGHVS and FNYEAQ. The CDR3 length is 17 residues. CDR3 bases: TGTGCCAGCAGCTTACGTTCTTACAGGGGGCTCACCGGGGAGCTGTTTTTT. This translates into CASSLRSYRGLTGELFF.

The chain links TRBV6-5 to TRBJ1-2, with D perhaps matching TRBD1 (5 bases). Germline V gene sequence: CDR1 MNHEY, CDR2 SVGAGI. The CDR3 extends over 14 amino acids. The V end lost 0 bases, the J end lost 8 bases, and 13 bases lay between the germline ends. The CDR3 region is CASSYSGDSQGYTF. The CDR3 DNA reads as TGTGCCAGCAGTTACTCAGGGGACTCCCAGGGCTACACCTTC.

The genes are TRBV5-1 and TRBJ1-4; D remains unclear. CDR3 length: 15 residues. From germline, CDR1 is SGHRS and CDR2 YFSETQ. Trimming removed 5 bases at V and 0 bases at J, with 11 bases between. The CDR3 DNA reads TGCGCCAGCAGAGCGACCGTAGCAACTAATGAAAAACTGTTTTTT. Encoded protein: CASRATVATNEKLFF.

The chain is built from TRBV4-3 and TRBJ2-7; 8 bases match TRBD1. Germline V gene data show CDR1 as LGHNA and CDR2 as YSLEER. The CDR3 length is 14 residues. V trimming: 4 bases; J trimming: 2 bases; junction bases outside the gene matches: 4. This CDR3 is CASSPVQGAYEQYF. The CDR3 DNA reads as TGCGCCAGCAGCCCGGTACAGGGGGCCTACGAGCAGTACTTC.